This T cell receptor (beta chain) was observed in a study of CXCR3-negative and CXCR3-positive naive CD8 T cells. Libraries of TRB cDNA were made by 5' RACE and carried UMIs. TCRdb re-called the 5' RACE reads and shows each CDR3 protein once, DNA omitted. The sample holds 65,000 to 85,000 distinct CDR3 sequences. The CDR3 contains 13 residues. The germline V gene has CDR1 SGDLS and CDR2 YYNGEE. The sequenced sample consisted of naive CXCR3- CD8+ T cells from blood. This sample's subset: CD45RO-CCR7+CD27+CD95- naive CD8+ T cells lacking CXCR3 (TNR3-). The TCR originated in a human donor in good health. Some clones in this sample may be carry-over from other donors' samples. The chain is built from TRBV9 and TRBJ2-7; as DNA is missing, the TRBD1 call by TCRdb cannot be tested. Here the CDR3 reads CASSVGTGGEQYF.